This T cell receptor (beta chain) emerged from a study of blood T cell repertoires in COVID-19. Germline loops: CDR1 SGHTA, CDR2 FQGNSA. The CDR3 spans 16 residues. The junction had 10 bases not matched to a gene; V was cut back by 4 bases and J by 5 bases. Repertoires were generated with immunoSEQ multiplex PCR, while TCRdb's copy carries only in-frame clones and drops some. The sample contains about 59,000 clones, around four fifths of which appear only once. Sequenced material: peripheral blood. This sequence joins TRBV7-2 and TRBJ2-7, with 11 bases matching TRBD2. This TCR was recovered from an elderly man with acute or convalescent COVID-19. The CDR3 nucleotides are TGTGCCAGCAGCTCCAGACTAGCGGGAAGGGCCGACGAGCAGTACTTC. Amino acids: CASSSRLAGRADEQYF.